This TCR beta chain originates from a study of blood T cell repertoires in COVID-19. Germline loops: CDR1 MNHEY, CDR2 SMNVEV (reference sequence). V lost 7 bases and J lost 4, with 13 bases in between. The CDR3 consists of 13 residues. This clone was observed a few times. Sequenced by immunoSEQ multiplex PCR; TCRdb stores in-frame clones only, minus some. The sample yields 170,000 or so clones, 70% to 90% seen once. Source material: peripheral blood. This sequence was found in a man in his fifties with active or convalescent COVID-19. The chain links TRBV27 to TRBJ1-1, with unresolved D. The CDR3 sequence is CASIPSAGTEAFF. The CDR3 region has the DNA TGTGCCAGCATTCCGTCTGCGGGCACTGAAGCTTTCTTT.